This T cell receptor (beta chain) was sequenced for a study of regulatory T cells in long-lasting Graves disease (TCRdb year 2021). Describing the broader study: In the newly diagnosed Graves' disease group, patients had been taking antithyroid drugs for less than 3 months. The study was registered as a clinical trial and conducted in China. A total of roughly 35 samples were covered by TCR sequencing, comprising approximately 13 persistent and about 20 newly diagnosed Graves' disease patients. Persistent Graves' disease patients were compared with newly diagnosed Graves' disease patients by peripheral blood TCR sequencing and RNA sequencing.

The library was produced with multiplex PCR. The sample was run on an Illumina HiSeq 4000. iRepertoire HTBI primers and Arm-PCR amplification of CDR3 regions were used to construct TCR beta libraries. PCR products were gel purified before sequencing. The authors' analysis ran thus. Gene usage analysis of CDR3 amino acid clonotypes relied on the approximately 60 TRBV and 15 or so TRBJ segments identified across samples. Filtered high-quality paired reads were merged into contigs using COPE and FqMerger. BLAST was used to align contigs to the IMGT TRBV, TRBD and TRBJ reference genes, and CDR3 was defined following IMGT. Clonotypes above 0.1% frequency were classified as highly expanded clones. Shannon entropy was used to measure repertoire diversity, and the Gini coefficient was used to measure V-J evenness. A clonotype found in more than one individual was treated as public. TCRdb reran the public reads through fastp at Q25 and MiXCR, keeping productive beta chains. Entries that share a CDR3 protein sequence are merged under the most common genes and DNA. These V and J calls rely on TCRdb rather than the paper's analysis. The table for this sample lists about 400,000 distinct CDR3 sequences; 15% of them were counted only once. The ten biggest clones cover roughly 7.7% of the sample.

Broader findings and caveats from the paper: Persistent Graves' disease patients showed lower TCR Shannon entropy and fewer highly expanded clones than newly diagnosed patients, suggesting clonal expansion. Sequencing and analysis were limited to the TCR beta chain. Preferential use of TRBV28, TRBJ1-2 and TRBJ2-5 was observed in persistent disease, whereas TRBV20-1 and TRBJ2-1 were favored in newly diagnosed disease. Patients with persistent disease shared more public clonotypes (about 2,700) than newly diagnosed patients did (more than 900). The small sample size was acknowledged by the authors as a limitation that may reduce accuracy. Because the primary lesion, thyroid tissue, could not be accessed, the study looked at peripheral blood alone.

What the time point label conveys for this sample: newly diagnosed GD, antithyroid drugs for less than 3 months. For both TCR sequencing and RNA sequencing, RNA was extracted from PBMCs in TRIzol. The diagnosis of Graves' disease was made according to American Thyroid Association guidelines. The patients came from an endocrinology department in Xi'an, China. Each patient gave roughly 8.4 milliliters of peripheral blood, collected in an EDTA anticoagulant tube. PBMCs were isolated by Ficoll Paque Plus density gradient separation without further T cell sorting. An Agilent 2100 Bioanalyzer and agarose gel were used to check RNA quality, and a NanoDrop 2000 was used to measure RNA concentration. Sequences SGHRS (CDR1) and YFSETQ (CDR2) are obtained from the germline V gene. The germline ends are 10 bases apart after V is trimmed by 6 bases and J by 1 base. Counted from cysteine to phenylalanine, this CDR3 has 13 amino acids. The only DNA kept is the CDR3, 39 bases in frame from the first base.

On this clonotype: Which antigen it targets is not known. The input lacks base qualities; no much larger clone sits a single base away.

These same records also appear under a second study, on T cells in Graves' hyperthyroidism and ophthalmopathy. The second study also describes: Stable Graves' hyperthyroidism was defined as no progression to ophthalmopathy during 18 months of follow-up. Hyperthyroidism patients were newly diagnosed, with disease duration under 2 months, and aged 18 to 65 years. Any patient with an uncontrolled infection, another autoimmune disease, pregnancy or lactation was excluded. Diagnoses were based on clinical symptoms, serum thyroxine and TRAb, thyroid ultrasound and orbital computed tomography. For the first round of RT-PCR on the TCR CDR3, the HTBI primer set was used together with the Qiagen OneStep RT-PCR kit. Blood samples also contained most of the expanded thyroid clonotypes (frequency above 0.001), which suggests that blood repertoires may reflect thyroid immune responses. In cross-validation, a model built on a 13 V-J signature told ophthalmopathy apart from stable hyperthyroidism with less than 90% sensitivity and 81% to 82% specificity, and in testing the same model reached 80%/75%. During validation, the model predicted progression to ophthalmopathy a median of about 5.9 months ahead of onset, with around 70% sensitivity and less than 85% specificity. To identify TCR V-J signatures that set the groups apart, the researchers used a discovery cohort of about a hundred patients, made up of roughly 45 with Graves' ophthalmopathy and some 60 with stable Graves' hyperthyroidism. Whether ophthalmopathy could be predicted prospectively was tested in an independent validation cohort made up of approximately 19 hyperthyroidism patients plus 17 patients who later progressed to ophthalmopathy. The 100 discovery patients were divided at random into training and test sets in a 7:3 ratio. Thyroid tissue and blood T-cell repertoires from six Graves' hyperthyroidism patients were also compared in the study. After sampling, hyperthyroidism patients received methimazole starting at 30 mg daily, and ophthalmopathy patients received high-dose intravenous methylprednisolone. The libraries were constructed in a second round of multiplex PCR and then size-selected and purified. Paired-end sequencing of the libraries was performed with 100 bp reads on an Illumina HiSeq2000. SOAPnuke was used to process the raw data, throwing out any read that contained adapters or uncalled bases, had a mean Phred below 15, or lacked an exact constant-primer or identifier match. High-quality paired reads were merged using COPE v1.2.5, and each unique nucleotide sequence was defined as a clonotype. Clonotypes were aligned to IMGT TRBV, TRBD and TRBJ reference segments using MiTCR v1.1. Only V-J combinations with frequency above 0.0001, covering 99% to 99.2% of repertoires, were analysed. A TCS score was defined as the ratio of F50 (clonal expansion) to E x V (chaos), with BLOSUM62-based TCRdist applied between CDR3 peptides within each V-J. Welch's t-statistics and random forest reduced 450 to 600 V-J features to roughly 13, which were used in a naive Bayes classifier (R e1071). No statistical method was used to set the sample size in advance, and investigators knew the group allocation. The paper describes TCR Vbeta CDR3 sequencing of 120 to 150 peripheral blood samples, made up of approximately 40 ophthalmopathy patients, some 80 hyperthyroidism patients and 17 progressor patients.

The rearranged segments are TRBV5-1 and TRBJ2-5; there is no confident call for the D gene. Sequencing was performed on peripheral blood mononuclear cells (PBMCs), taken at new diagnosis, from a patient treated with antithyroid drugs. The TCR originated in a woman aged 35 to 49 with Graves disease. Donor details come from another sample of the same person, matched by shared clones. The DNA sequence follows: TGCGCCAGCATCGCAGCAAGCCAAGAGACCCAGTACTTC. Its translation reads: CASIAASQETQYF.